The 19 T cell receptor beta chains below all came from one sample that was sequenced in a study of blood T cell repertoires in COVID-19. Data came from immunoSEQ multiplex PCR; TCRdb stores just in-frame clones and leaves some out. The sample has 120,000 to 150,000 clones, about 83% seen once. Sequencing was performed on peripheral blood. Source of these receptors: a human donor in a cohort sampled during active COVID-19.

The chain joins TRBV5-8 to TRBJ2-7, with 9 bases matching TRBD2. The CDR3 loop spans 15 amino acids. CDR1 is SGHTS, CDR2 YDEGEE, per germline. The junction had 5 bases not matched to a gene; V was cut back by 2 bases and J by 2 bases. DNA of the CDR3: TGTGCCAGCAGCTTTGGGGGACTAGCCGCCTACGAGCAGTACTTC. Amino acids: CASSFGGLAAYEQYF.

The rearrangement links TRBV11-2 to TRBJ1-4; TRBD1 agrees at 7 bases. V shed 4 bases and J 3 bases; nucleotides not matched to a gene: 8. CDR1 is SGHAT and CDR2 is FQNNGV in the germline V gene. This CDR3 is built from 16 residues. The CDR3 spells CASSSPDRVANEKLFF. The CDR3 bases are TGTGCCAGCAGCTCTCCCGACAGGGTTGCTAATGAAAAACTGTTTTTT.

The chain employs TRBV2 and TRBJ2-7, with 8 bases matching TRBD2. The V gene end was trimmed by 7 bases and the J gene end by 2 bases; junction bases not matched to a gene: 4. Per the germline V gene, CDR1 is SNHLY and CDR2 is FYNNEI. The CDR3 totals 13 residues. The CDR3 nucleotides read TGTGCCAGCATTGGCGGGGGGACCTACGAGCAGTACTTC. This translates into CASIGGGTYEQYF.

This sequence joins TRBV6-5 and TRBJ1-4; possible D gene TRBD1, 5 bases. V shed 5 bases and J shed 8 bases, with 15 bases lying between them. From germline, CDR1 is MNHEY and CDR2 SVGAGI. CDR3 length: 14 residues. In DNA form, the CDR3 reads TGTGCCAGCAGTCCCGGGACGGGAGGCGAAAAACTGTTTTTT. It translates to CASSPGTGGEKLFF.

The chain couples TRBV19 to TRBJ2-7; possible D gene TRBD1, 5 bases. Germline CDR1 and CDR2: LNHDA and SQIVND (reference sequence). V shed 4 bases and J shed 9 bases, with 16 bases lying between them. This CDR3 comprises 13 residues. The DNA for the CDR3 is TGTGCCAGTAGTACTGATCAGGGTTTAGGGCAGTACTTC. Its protein product is CASSTDQGLGQYF.

The chain recombines TRBV18 with TRBJ2-3; 7 positions match TRBD1. Per the germline V gene, CDR1 is KGHSH and CDR2 is LQKENI. V lost 1 base and J lost 1; bases outside the gene matches: 14. The CDR3 covers 19 residues. CDR3 DNA sequence: TGTGCCAGCTCACCACTGGTGTCCGCGGACAGGAGACGCACAGATACGCAGTATTTT. It yields the protein CASSPLVSADRRRTDTQYF.

This clone was counted between two and nine times. The chain carries TRBV29-1 and TRBJ2-1; 7 bases match TRBD2. Germline CDR1 SQVTM, CDR2 ANQGSEA. V shed 7 bases, J shed 4 bases, and the junction held 13 bases outside the gene matches. There are 15 residues in the CDR3. CDR3 sequence reads: CSGSRRGSSYNEQFF. CDR3 in DNA: TGCAGCGGTAGCCGTCGCGGGAGTTCATACAATGAGCAGTTCTTC.

The chain is built from TRBV9 and TRBJ2-1, with 9 positions matching TRBD2. Germline assignment: CDR1 SGDLS and CDR2 YYNGEE. The CDR3 contains 14 residues. V shed 0 bases and J 8 bases; nucleotides not matched to a gene: 3. The chain's CDR3 is CASSVVAGAYEQFF. The DNA of the CDR3 is TGTGCCAGCAGCGTAGTAGCGGGAGCCTATGAGCAGTTCTTC.

The CDR3, as DNA: TGTGCCAGTAGTATCGGAGGGGGCGGCAATCAGCCCCAGCATTTT. Translation: CASSIGGGGNQPQHF. The rearrangement uses TRBV19 and TRBJ1-5; 7 bases align to TRBD1. Germline CDR1 and CDR2: LNHDA and SQIVND (reference sequence). The trim removed 3 bases at V and 2 bases at J, leaving 4 bases unmatched. The CDR3 runs 15 residues.

This rearrangement joins TRBV28 to TRBJ2-2, with D perhaps TRBD1 (6 bases). The V and J ends lost 6 bases and 4 bases respectively, with 12 bases between them. The CDR3 has 14 residues. Germline values: CDR1 MDHEN, CDR2 SYDVKM. In DNA, the CDR3 is TGTGCCAGCAGACTACAGGGATTCACCGGGGAGCTGTTTTTT. Residues: CASRLQGFTGELFF.

This sequence joins TRBV19 and TRBJ2-3, with TRBD1 as a possible D gene (5 bases). Between the trimmed V and J ends, which lost 5 bases and 1 base, there was a span of 7 bases. In germline, CDR1 is LNHDA, CDR2 SQIVND (reference sequence). CDR3 length: 13 amino acids. In DNA form, the CDR3 reads TGTGCCAGTAGTGTACAGGGCACAGATACGCAGTATTTT. This gives the protein CASSVQGTDTQYF.

This sequence joins TRBV6-5 and TRBJ1-6, with TRBD1 as a possible D gene (6 bases). From germline, CDR1 is MNHEY and CDR2 SVGAGI. V lost 4 bases, J lost 9 bases, and 13 bases lay in between. CDR3 size: 14 residues. The CDR3 reads CASSLTGDASPLHF. CDR3 nucleotide sequence: TGTGCCAGCAGTTTGACAGGAGATGCTTCACCCCTCCACTTT.

The V and J genes are TRBV7-8 and TRBJ2-2; 8 nucleotides agree with TRBD2. CDR1 and CDR2 (germline): SGHVS, FQNEAQ. The CDR3 totals 14 residues. The junction had 4 bases not matched to a gene; V was cut back by 4 bases and J by 6 bases. The CDR3 DNA reads TGTGCCAGCAGCTCACAGGGACTAGCCGGGGAGCTGTTTTTT. Its translation is CASSSQGLAGELFF.

This chain joins TRBV18 and TRBJ2-5; the match to TRBD1 covers 8 bases. The germline V gene encodes CDR1 KGHSH and CDR2 LQKENI. The CDR3 covers 16 residues. V trimming: 2 bases; J trimming: 2 bases; junction bases outside the gene matches: 7. CDR3 residues: CASSPTRTGIQETQYF. DNA of the CDR3: TGTGCCAGCTCACCAACGAGGACAGGGATACAAGAGACCCAGTACTTC.

V gene TRBV4-2 combines with J gene TRBJ1-5; D is possibly TRBD1 (5 bases). This CDR3 has 15 amino acids. Germline values: CDR1 LGHNA, CDR2 YNFKEQ. The ends were cut back, 0 bases at V and 3 bases at J, with 9 bases in the middle. The DNA for the CDR3 is TGTGCCAGCAGCCAAGAGGCAGGGTTCAATCAGCCCCAGCATTTT. This encodes CASSQEAGFNQPQHF.

V gene TRBV6-1 combines with J gene TRBJ2-2; 9 nucleotides agree with TRBD2. The CDR3 runs 18 residues. The V segment lost 1 base and the J segment 5 bases; nucleotides outside the gene matches: 11. Germline assignment: CDR1 MNHNS and CDR2 SASEGT. CDR3 coding DNA: TGTGCCAGCAGTGAAGAGGGAGGTGCGGGAGGGTGGACCGGGGAGCTGTTTTTT. Translated, it gives CASSEEGGAGGWTGELFF.

The V gene is TRBV5-4, the J gene TRBJ2-1; TRBD2 is a possible D gene (5 bases). CDR3 length: 16 amino acids. V was cut by 0 bases and J by 0 bases, with 10 bases left in between. Germline CDR1 reads SGHNT; CDR2 reads YYREEE (reference sequence). The CDR3 DNA is TGTGCCAGCAGCTTGGCCCCGGGGATCTCCTACAATGAGCAGTTCTTC. Encoded protein: CASSLAPGISYNEQFF.

This clone was counted only a few times. The CDR3 DNA reads as TGTGCAAGTCGCTTAGAAGGGGGACTAGCGCCCTACGAGCAGTACTTC. Its protein product is CASRLEGGLAPYEQYF. The chain couples TRBV12-2 to TRBJ2-7; the D call in the table, TRBD2, was not verified against the DNA. TRBV12-2 is reported as a pseudogene. This CDR3 has 16 amino acids.

The rearrangement links TRBV4-1 to TRBJ1-5, with 8 bases matching TRBD1. V lost 0 bases and J lost 3; bases outside the gene matches: 13. Germline CDR1 MGHRA, CDR2 YSYEKL. CDR3 size: 19 residues. CDR3 in amino acids: CASSQDNGLGTGYNQPQHF. The CDR3 bases are TGCGCCAGCAGCCAAGATAACGGTCTGGGGACAGGTTACAATCAGCCCCAGCATTTT.